The entry below describes one T cell receptor beta chain. The antigen is not known. Pre-surgery treatment included at least one anti-epileptic drug. The data were taken from a study of brain T cells in children with intractable seizures. Study findings and constraints: Only CDR3 sequence similarity suggested viral specificity, without known HCMV serostatus.

Using immunoSEQ multiplex PCR, the repertoire was profiled, and TCRdb retains in-frame clones only, with some absent. The sample carries over 20,000 clones, roughly 94% recorded once. Material: peripheral blood, obtained at surgery. The clonotype originates from a boy aged 10-17 years with focal cortical dysplasia and intractable seizures.

CDR3 residues: CASSPPANDKVYNEQFF. The CDR3 coding sequence is TGTGCCAGCAGCCCACCGGCCAACGATAAAGTCTACAATGAGCAGTTCTTC. The J gene is TRBJ2-1, the V gene TRBV7-9; D is undetermined. Trimming removed 5 bases at V and 3 bases at J, with 20 bases between. Looked up from germline, CDR1 is SEHNR and CDR2 is FQNEAQ (reference sequence). CDR3 length equals 17 residues.